The rows below give T cell receptor beta chains drawn from one sample of a study of blood T cell repertoires in COVID-19. Libraries were prepared by immunoSEQ multiplex PCR; TCRdb keeps only in-frame clonotypes and omits some of them. The sample has about 160,000 clones; 70% to 90% are singletons. Sequences were obtained from peripheral blood. These receptors all come from a man aged 35 to 55 with acute or convalescent COVID-19. The conserved cysteine and the conserved F or W are not part of the CDR3 here.

ASSQGQGAITEAF | TRBJ1-1 | TRBV3-1/TRBV3-2
ASSNTGANEKLF | TRBJ1-4 | TRBV6-5
ASTTRRGNGYT | TRBJ1-2 | TRBV12-3/TRBV12-4
ASHRGLRAF | TRBJ1-1 | TRBV2
ASSSGTDYEQY | TRBJ2-7 | TRBV5-6
SVGTGVSNQPQH | TRBJ1-5 | TRBV29-1
ASSPRWRVTRQTLNTEAF | TRBJ1-1 | TRBV19
ASSQVPGGSYNEQF | TRBJ2-1 | TRBV4-1
ASSERRGGGYT | TRBJ1-2 | TRBV2
ASSPGPYWETQY | TRBJ2-5 | TRBV5-1
SALGRMNTEAF | TRBJ1-1 | TRBV29-1
ASSLLGAGSPLH | TRBJ1-6 | TRBV13
ASSLSATNEKLF | TRBJ1-4 | TRBV2
ASRSTGQNTEAF | TRBJ1-1 | TRBV6-6
AWKATYGYT | TRBJ1-2 | TRBV30
ASSQGTPGTGEKLF | TRBJ1-4 | TRBV4-2
ASSMGQGPGDQPQH | TRBJ1-5 | TRBV19
ASSLQGTQVGTEAF | TRBJ1-1 | TRBV7-3
ASSSITGGSLDEQF | TRBJ2-1 | TRBV10-2
ASTRGRGAGELF | TRBJ2-2 | TRBV2
ASSKGQYNQPQH | TRBJ1-5 | TRBV2
ASSAAPPGQGLEQY | TRBJ2-7 | TRBV5-4
ASSSWTGLLDQPQH | TRBJ1-5 | TRBV28
ASSPGTEWYEQY | TRBJ2-7 | TRBV18
ASSEALNRRNSPLH | TRBJ1-6 | TRBV6-1
ASSSGLAGVQF | TRBJ2-1 | TRBV11-2
ASSLNSGGVNTQY | TRBJ2-3 | TRBV5-1
ASSPPTGVYTEAF | TRBJ1-1 | TRBV18
ASSLEGGAGGELF | TRBJ2-2 | TRBV11-2
ASSALGGGELF | TRBJ2-2 | TRBV9
ASSDGDRGRETQY | TRBJ2-5 | TRBV11-2
ASSSSRGAYNEQF | TRBJ2-1 | TRBV7-2
ASSPRTGVEAF | TRBJ1-1 | TRBV6-6
ASRLGGVNYGYT | TRBJ1-2 | TRBV6-5
ASSQVTGGGATGELF | TRBJ2-2 | TRBV4-2
ASSLDRGGSGELF | TRBJ2-2 | TRBV5-6
ASSLVDSDRGGGYT | TRBJ1-2 | TRBV7-8
ASSLGQGGAYGYT | TRBJ1-2 | TRBV7-9
ASSQVSYVYEQY | TRBJ2-7 | TRBV4-1
ASRESGLGVDEQF | TRBJ2-1 | TRBV19
ASSLAMSGESTDTQY | TRBJ2-3 | TRBV7-2
ASSIVGGGTEAF | TRBJ1-1 | TRBV19
AISSSENTIY | TRBJ1-3 | TRBV10-3
ASSQGAGVLYEQY | TRBJ2-7 | TRBV4-1
ASSSLGLGQPQH | TRBJ1-5 | TRBV5-1
ASSWGQTFNSPLH | TRBJ1-6 | TRBV5-1